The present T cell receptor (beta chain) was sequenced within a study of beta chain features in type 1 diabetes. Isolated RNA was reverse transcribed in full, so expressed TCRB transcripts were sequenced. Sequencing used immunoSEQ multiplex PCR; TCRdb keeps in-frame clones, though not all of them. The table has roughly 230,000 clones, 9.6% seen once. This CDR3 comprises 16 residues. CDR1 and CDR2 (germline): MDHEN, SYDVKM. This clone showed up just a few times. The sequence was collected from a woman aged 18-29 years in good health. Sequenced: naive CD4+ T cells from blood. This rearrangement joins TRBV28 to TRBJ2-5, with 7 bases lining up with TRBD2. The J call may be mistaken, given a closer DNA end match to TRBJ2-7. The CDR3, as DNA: TGTGCCAGCAGGACGGGCGGGAGCAGGAGCTCCTACGAGCAGTACTTC. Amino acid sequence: CASRTGGSRSSYEQYF.